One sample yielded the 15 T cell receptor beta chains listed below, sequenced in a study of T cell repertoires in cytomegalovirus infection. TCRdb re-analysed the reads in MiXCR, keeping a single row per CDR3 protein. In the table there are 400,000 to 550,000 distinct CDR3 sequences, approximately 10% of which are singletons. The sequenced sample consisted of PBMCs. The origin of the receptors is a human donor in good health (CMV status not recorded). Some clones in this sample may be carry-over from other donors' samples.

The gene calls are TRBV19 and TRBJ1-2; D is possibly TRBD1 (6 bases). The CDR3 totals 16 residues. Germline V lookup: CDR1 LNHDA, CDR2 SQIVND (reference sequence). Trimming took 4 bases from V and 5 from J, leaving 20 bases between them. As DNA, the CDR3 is TGTGCCAGTAGTAGATATTTAACAGGGATGCAGTATGGCTACACCTTC. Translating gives CASSRYLTGMQYGYTF.

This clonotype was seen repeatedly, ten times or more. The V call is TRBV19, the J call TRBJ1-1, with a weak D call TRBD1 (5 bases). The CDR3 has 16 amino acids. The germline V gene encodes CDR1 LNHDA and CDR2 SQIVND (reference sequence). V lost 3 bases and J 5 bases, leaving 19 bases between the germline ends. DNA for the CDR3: TGTGCCAGTAGTATCCCTGGGGAGGCGGGGGGAACTGAAGCTTTCTTT. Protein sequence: CASSIPGEAGGTEAFF.

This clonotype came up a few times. The CDR3 spells CSVGGGPGGELFF. In DNA, the CDR3 is TGCAGCGTGGGGGGAGGGCCTGGCGGGGAGCTGTTTTTT. The chain recombines TRBV29-1 with TRBJ2-2; TRBD2 matches 7 bases. The CDR3 runs to 13 residues. Germline assignment: CDR1 SQVTM and CDR2 ANQGSEA. Losses at the gene ends were 6 bases for V and 7 bases for J; bases not matched to a gene: 8.

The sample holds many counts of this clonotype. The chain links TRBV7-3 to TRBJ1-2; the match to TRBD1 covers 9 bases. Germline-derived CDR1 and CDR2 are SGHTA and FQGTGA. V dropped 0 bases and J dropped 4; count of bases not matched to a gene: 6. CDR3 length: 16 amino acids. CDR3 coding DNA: TGTGCCAGCAGCTTAACCCCGGGACAGGGCCGCTATGGCTACACCTTC. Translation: CASSLTPGQGRYGYTF.

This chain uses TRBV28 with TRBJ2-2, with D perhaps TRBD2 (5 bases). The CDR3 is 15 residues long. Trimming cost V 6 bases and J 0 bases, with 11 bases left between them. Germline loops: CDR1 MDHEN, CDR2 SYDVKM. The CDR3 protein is CASRRSGPNTGELFF. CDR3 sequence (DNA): TGTGCCAGCAGGAGGAGCGGACCGAACACCGGGGAGCTGTTTTTT.

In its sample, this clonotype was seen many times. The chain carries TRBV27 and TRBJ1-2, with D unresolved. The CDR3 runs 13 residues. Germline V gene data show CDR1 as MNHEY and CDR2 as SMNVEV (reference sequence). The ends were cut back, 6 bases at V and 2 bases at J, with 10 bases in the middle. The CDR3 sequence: CASSFGRNYGYTF. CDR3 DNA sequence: TGTGCCAGCAGCTTTGGCAGGAACTATGGCTACACCTTC.

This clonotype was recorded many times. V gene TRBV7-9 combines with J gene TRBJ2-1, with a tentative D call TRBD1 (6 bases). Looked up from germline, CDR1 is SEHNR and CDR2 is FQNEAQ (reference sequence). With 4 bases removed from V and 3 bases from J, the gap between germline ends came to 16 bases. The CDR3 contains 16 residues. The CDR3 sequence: CASSSPSRGNYNEQFF. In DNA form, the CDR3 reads TGTGCCAGCAGCTCGCCGTCGAGGGGGAACTACAATGAGCAGTTCTTC.

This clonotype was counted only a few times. The CDR3, as DNA: TGTGCCAGCAGTGAAGTTACTAGCGGGGGGACGACCCAGTACTTC. Translating gives CASSEVTSGGTTQYF. The gene calls are TRBV6-1 and TRBJ2-5, with 12 bases identical to TRBD2. After removal of 1 base from V and 7 bases from J, the junction contained 4 bases not matched to a gene. The length of the CDR3 is 15 residues. The germline CDR1 and CDR2 sequences are MNHNS and SASEGT.

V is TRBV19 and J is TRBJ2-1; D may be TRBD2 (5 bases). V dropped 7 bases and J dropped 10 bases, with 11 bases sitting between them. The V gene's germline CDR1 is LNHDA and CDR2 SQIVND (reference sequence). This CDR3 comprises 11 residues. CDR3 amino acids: CASMTGWEQFF. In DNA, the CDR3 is TGTGCCAGTATGACGGGGTGGGAGCAGTTCTTC.

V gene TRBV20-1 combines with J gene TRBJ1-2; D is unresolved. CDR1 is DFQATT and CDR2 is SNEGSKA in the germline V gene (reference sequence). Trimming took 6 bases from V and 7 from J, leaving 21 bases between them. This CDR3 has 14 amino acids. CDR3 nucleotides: TGCAGTGCGGCTACCCGGACGGCTACGGGTGGCTACACCTTC. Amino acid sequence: CSAATRTATGGYTF.

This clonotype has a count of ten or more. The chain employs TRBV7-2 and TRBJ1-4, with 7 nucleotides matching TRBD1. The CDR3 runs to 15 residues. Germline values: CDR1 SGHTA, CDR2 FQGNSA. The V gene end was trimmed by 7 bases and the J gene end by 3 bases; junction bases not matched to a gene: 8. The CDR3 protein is CASTALGTANEKLFF. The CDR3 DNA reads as TGTGCCAGCACCGCCTTAGGGACAGCTAATGAAAAACTGTTTTTT.

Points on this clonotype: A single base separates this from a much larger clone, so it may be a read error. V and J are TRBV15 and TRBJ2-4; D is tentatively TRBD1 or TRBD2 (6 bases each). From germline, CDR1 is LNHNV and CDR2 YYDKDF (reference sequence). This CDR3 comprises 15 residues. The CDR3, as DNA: TGTGCCACCAGCAGAGTTGGGGGGCGGAAAAGCATTCAGTACTTC. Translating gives CATSRVGGRKSIQYF.

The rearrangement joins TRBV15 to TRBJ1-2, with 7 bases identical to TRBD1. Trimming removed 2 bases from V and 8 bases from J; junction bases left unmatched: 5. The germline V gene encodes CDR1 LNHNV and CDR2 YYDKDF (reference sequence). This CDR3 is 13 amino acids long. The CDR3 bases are TGTGCCACCAGCAGACGCTACAGGGGCGGCTACACCTTC. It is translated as CATSRRYRGGYTF.

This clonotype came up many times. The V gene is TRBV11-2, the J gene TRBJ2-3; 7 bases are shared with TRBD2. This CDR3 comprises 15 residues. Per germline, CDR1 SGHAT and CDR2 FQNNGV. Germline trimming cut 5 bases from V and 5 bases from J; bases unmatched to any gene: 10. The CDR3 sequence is CASSPGLRGEDTQYF. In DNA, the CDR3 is TGTGCCAGCAGCCCGGGACTACGCGGGGAAGATACGCAGTATTTT.

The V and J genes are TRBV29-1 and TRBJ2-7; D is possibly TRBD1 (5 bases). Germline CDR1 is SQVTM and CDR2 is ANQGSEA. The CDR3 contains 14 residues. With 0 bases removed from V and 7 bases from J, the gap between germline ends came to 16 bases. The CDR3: CSVEEGQGWGEQYF. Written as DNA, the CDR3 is TGCAGCGTTGAAGAAGGTCAGGGATGGGGTGAGCAGTACTTC.